A single sample gave rise to the 26 T cell receptor beta chains below, sequenced in a study of T cell responses to AZD1222 COVID-19 vaccine. TCRdb's table, derived via immunoSEQ multiplex PCR, lists solely in-frame clones and lacks some. The sample consists of some 84,000 clones, 87% of them appearing once. The sequenced sample was peripheral blood, obtained 28 days after the second AZD1222 dose. The receptors stem from an adult who received the AZD1222 COVID-19 vaccine.

The genes are TRBV5-6 and TRBJ2-3; no firm D call. The CDR3 spans 15 residues. From germline, CDR1 is SGHDT and CDR2 YYEEEE. V lost 3 bases and J lost 3, with 14 bases in between. The DNA of the CDR3 is TGTGCCAGCAGCTCCTATTGGGAAAGGACAGATACGCAGTATTTT. This translates into CASSSYWERTDTQYF.

This clone has more than one count but fewer than ten. The chain uses TRBV11-1 and TRBJ2-5; perhaps TRBD2 as D (6 bases). V was shortened by 5 bases and J by 5 bases, with 18 bases between the two germline ends. Germline CDR1 is SGHAT and CDR2 is FQDESV (reference sequence). The CDR3 sequence is 15 residues long. The DNA for the CDR3 is TGTGCCAGCAGCACCCTAGCCGCGGGGTTTGAGACCCAGTACTTC. Amino acid sequence: CASSTLAAGFETQYF.

The V and J genes are TRBV7-9 and TRBJ2-4; TRBD1 aligns across 7 bases. CDR3 size: 15 residues. V shed 5 bases and J 4 bases; nucleotides not matched to a gene: 8. Germline CDR1 and CDR2: SEHNR and FQNEAQ (reference sequence). CDR3 in DNA: TGTGCCAGCAGCCCCCCCGGGACAGCTAAAAACATTCAGTACTTC. Its translation is CASSPPGTAKNIQYF.

The rearrangement links TRBV19 to TRBJ2-5; D is possibly TRBD1 (5 bases). Germline V gene data show CDR1 as LNHDA and CDR2 as SQIVND (reference sequence). Trimming removed 5 bases from V and 7 bases from J, with 14 bases in between. The CDR3 length is 13 residues. CDR3 nucleotides: TGTGCCAGTAGTGGGGTGGGGCATCGGACCCAGTACTTC. Its translation is CASSGVGHRTQYF.

The V and J genes are TRBV15 and TRBJ1-1; D uncertain. V lost 0 bases, J lost 12 bases, and 11 bases lay in between. The CDR3 has 12 amino acids. The germline V gene encodes CDR1 LNHNV and CDR2 YYDKDF (reference sequence). The CDR3 loop reads CATSRDSTQPFF. CDR3 nucleotides: TGTGCCACCAGCAGAGATTCGACGCAACCTTTCTTT. The complete variable domain, with remaining parts taken from reference TRBV15 and TRBJ1-1, reads DAMVIQNPRYQVTQFGKPVTLSCSQTLNHNVMYWYQQKSSQAPKLLFHYYDKDFNNEADTPDNFQSRRPNTSFCFLDIRSPGLGDTAMYLCATSRDSTQPFFGQGTRLTVV.

The rearrangement links TRBV5-4 to TRBJ1-5, with D possibly TRBD1 on 5 matching bases. The germline V gene encodes CDR1 SGHNT and CDR2 YYREEE (reference sequence). The CDR3 is 15 residues long. Trimming cost V 2 bases and J 3 bases, with 12 bases left between them. The CDR3 coding sequence is TGTGCCAGCAGCTTAGGCGGGGGGATCAATCAGCCCCAGCATTTT. Translating it yields CASSLGGGINQPQHF.

In this sample, this clone turned up a few times. The gene calls are TRBV6-5 and TRBJ1-1; 9 bases agree with TRBD1. The CDR3 runs 14 residues. Germline trimming cut 8 bases from V and 4 bases from J; bases unmatched to any gene: 8. Germline V lookup: CDR1 MNHEY, CDR2 SVGAGI. Written as DNA, the CDR3 is TGTGCCAGCCAAAAGACAGGGGGATTCACTGAAGCTTTCTTT. Encoded protein: CASQKTGGFTEAFF.

The V and J genes are TRBV7-9 and TRBJ1-2; TRBD1 is a possible D gene (5 bases). The CDR3 length is 13 residues. CDR1 and CDR2 (germline): SEHNR, FQNEAQ (reference sequence). V lost 5 bases, J lost 8 bases, and 15 bases lay in between. CDR3 residues: CASSLRDFLGYTF. CDR3 nucleotides: TGTGCCAGCAGCCTCCGGGACTTTTTAGGCTACACCTTC.

The chain recombines TRBV18 with TRBJ2-7, with unresolved D. Germline-derived CDR1 and CDR2 are KGHSH and LQKENI. CDR3 length equals 14 residues. The V gene lost 2 bases and the J gene lost 3 bases, with 11 bases spanning the gap. The CDR3 region is CASSPSQGVYEQYF. The CDR3 DNA reads TGTGCCAGCTCACCAAGCCAAGGAGTCTACGAGCAGTACTTC.

The chain uses TRBV19 and TRBJ2-2; maybe TRBD1 (5 bases). Trimming removed 6 bases from V and 6 bases from J, with 11 bases in between. Germline CDR1 reads LNHDA; CDR2 reads SQIVND (reference sequence). The CDR3 consists of 13 residues. The CDR3 coding sequence is TGTGCCAGTAGGACGCAGGGTCCCGGGGAGCTGTTTTTT. This sequence encodes CASRTQGPGELFF.

The chain uses TRBV5-4 and TRBJ1-4; D might be TRBD1 (6 bases). Deletions cut 0 bases from V and 0 bases from J, with 9 bases between. In germline, CDR1 is SGHNT, CDR2 YYREEE (reference sequence). CDR3 length: 16 amino acids. The CDR3 sequence is CASSLVQGATNEKLFF. CDR3 sequence (DNA): TGTGCCAGCAGCTTGGTACAGGGTGCAACTAATGAAAAACTGTTTTTT.

In its sample, this clone was seen a few times. The chain combines TRBV9 with TRBJ2-7, with D perhaps assigned TRBD1 or TRBD2 (5 bases each). V was clipped by 5 bases and J by 5 bases, with 14 bases between them. Germline-derived CDR1 and CDR2 are SGDLS and YYNGEE. The CDR3 is 13 amino acids. CDR3 DNA: TGTGCCAGCAGTCGGGGTGGGGGAGACGAGCAGTACTTC. Protein sequence: CASSRGGGDEQYF. The full variable domain, completed using reference TRBV9 and TRBJ2-7, is DSGVTQTPKHLITATGQRVTLRCSPRSGDLSVYWYQQSLDQGLQFLIQYYNGEERAKGNILERFSAQQFPDLHSELNLSSLELGDSALYFCASSRGGGDEQYFGPGTRLTVT.

As DNA, the CDR3 is TGTGCCAGTAGTATTAAGGGGGCAGGGCCCTCCTACGAGCAGTACTTC. It encodes CASSIKGAGPSYEQYF. The V and J genes are TRBV19 and TRBJ2-7, with 7 bases fitting TRBD1. The junction had 8 bases not matched to a gene; V was cut back by 3 bases and J by 0 bases. The CDR3 length is 16 residues. Germline CDR1 is LNHDA and CDR2 is SQIVND (reference sequence).

The rearrangement joins TRBV28 to TRBJ1-5; D is possibly TRBD1 (5 bases). Deletions cut 7 bases from V and 1 base from J, with 11 bases between. Germline CDR1 and CDR2: MDHEN and SYDVKM. The CDR3 totals 14 residues. CDR3 coding DNA: TGTGCCAGCACAGGGTCAGTCAGCAATCAGCCCCAGCATTTT. It yields the protein CASTGSVSNQPQHF.

The CDR3 region has the DNA TGTGCCAGCAGCGTAGGGGGTAACTATGGCTACACCTTC. Protein product: CASSVGGNYGYTF. The V call is TRBV9, the J call TRBJ1-2, with D unclear. The CDR3 totals 13 residues. Germline assignment: CDR1 SGDLS and CDR2 YYNGEE. The germline V and J ends were trimmed by 0 bases and 1 base, with 4 bases remaining between them.

The chain recombines TRBV20-1 with TRBJ2-5, with D uncertain. Germline V gene data show CDR1 as DFQATT and CDR2 as SNEGSKA (reference sequence). Trimming took off 3 bases at V and 1 base at J, with 6 bases between the two ends. CDR3 size: 12 residues. The CDR3 sequence: CSASKGQETQYF. The DNA for the CDR3 is TGCAGTGCTAGTAAGGGCCAAGAGACCCAGTACTTC.

V is TRBV6-6 and J is TRBJ1-5; maybe TRBD1 (5 bases). This CDR3 is built from 12 residues. CDR1 is MNHNY and CDR2 is SVGAGI in the germline V gene (reference sequence). V lost 6 bases and J lost 5, with 8 bases in between. CDR3 DNA: TGTGCCAGCAGGAGGGGCGATCAGCCCCAGCATTTT. It translates to CASRRGDQPQHF.

V usage is TRBV7-6 and J usage is TRBJ2-1; no definite D call. The CDR3 loop spans 15 amino acids. Germline assignment: CDR1 SGHVS and CDR2 FNYEAQ. The V and J ends lost 6 bases and 0 bases respectively, with 12 bases between them. CDR3 sequence: CASRPTSSSYNEQFF. CDR3 bases: TGTGCCAGCAGACCGACCTCCAGCTCCTACAATGAGCAGTTCTTC.

The chain links TRBV6-2 or TRBV6-3 to TRBJ2-7; D perhaps matches TRBD1 (5 bases). Germline V gives CDR1 MNHEY, CDR2 SVGEGT. Deletions cut 4 bases from V and 4 bases from J, with 11 bases between. CDR3 length: 13 residues. The CDR3: CASSWQGQYEQYF. The CDR3 DNA follows: TGTGCCAGCAGTTGGCAGGGCCAGTACGAGCAGTACTTC.

This clone was recorded a few times. V usage is TRBV5-1 and J usage is TRBJ2-1; D is unresolved. The CDR3 sequence is 13 residues long. Trimming cost V 5 bases and J 4 bases, with 10 bases left between them. Germline CDR1 is SGHRS and CDR2 is YFSETQ. CDR3 DNA: TGCGCCAGCAGTTATCAGGCTTACAATGAGCAGTTCTTC. Translation: CASSYQAYNEQFF.

This clone was recorded once. V usage is TRBV28 and J usage is TRBJ2-7; D is perhaps TRBD2 (6 bases). CDR3 length: 16 residues. Germline V gene lookup returns CDR1 MDHEN and CDR2 SYDVKM. The V gene lost 6 bases and the J gene lost 2 bases, with 20 bases spanning the gap. The CDR3 sequence is CASSRGDAGRTYEQYF. CDR3 in DNA: TGTGCCAGCAGCCGCGGGGATGCCGGACGCACCTACGAGCAGTACTTC.

V and J are TRBV28 and TRBJ1-5; perhaps TRBD1 as D (5 bases). Looked up from germline, CDR1 is MDHEN and CDR2 is SYDVKM. V lost 6 bases, J lost 3 bases, and 15 bases lay in between. CDR3 length: 15 amino acids. The CDR3 reads CASSRGRMTNQPQHF. CDR3 in DNA: TGTGCCAGCAGCCGGGGACGGATGACCAATCAGCCCCAGCATTTT.

This sequence joins TRBV6-5 and TRBJ1-2; TRBD1 is a possible D gene (5 bases). V was pared by 10 bases and J by 4 bases, with 10 bases between. The CDR3 consists of 11 residues. Germline V gene lookup returns CDR1 MNHEY and CDR2 SVGAGI. CDR3 region: CATTGAYGYTF. CDR3 sequence (DNA): TGTGCCACCACCGGGGCCTATGGCTACACCTTC.

The chain couples TRBV5-4 to TRBJ2-7, with TRBD1 matching over 9 bases. CDR3 length equals 14 residues. V dropped 5 bases and J dropped 4; count of bases not matched to a gene: 7. Per germline, CDR1 SGHNT and CDR2 YYREEE (reference sequence). The CDR3 region has the DNA TGTGCCAGCAGTAGGGGACAGGGCGGGTACGAGCAGTACTTC. Its translation is CASSRGQGGYEQYF.

This clone was observed a few times. V usage is TRBV5-6 and J usage is TRBJ1-1; no reliable D call. The CDR3 runs to 16 residues. Germline CDR1 SGHDT, CDR2 YYEEEE. Trimming removed 4 bases from V and 0 bases from J, with 16 bases in between. The CDR3 nucleotides are TGTGCCAGCAGCCAATATCAATCCTCCTTGAACACTGAAGCTTTCTTT. Protein sequence: CASSQYQSSLNTEAFF.

The chain employs TRBV2 and TRBJ1-2; TRBD1 matches at 8 bases. This CDR3 is 15 amino acids long. CDR1 SNHLY and CDR2 FYNNEI come from the germline V gene. V was clipped by 6 bases and J by 4 bases; unmatched bases: 10. DNA of the CDR3: TGTGCCAGCAGGGCGGGGACAGGTGGTGGCTATGGCTACACCTTC. As protein: CASRAGTGGGYGYTF.